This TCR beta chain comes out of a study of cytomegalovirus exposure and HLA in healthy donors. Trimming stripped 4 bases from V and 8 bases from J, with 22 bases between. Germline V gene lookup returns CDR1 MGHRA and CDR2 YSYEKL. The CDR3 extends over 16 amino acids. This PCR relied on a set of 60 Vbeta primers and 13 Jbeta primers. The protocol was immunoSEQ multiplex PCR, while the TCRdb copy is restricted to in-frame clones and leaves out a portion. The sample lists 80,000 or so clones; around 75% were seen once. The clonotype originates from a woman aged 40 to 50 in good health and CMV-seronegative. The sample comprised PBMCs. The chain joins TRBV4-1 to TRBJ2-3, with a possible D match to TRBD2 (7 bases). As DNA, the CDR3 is TGCGCCAGCAGCCTTAAGACGTTGCAGGGAGGGGGTACGCAGTATTTT. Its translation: CASSLKTLQGGGTQYF.